One and the same sample provided the 6 T cell receptor beta chains below, sequenced in a study of chemoradiotherapy in HPV16-positive cancers (dated by TCRdb to between 2020 and 2023). Libraries were built with the immunoSEQ multiplex PCR assay. The source is immuneACCESS, and TCRdb retained only in-frame sequences with V and J called. Part of the clones is not carried over; for the studies checked, unresolved V genes explain less than half of this, and the remainder is unexplained. The sample yields 9,500 to 15,000 clones; roughly 76% were counted once. The top ten constitute 0.9% to 0.95% of the sample. The sample was acquired from a patient who underwent chemoradiotherapy. The receptor source for this set is a human donor with HPV-associated anogenital cancer.

V and J are TRBV30 and TRBJ1-6; unclear D gene. CDR3 length: 19 amino acids. Germline loops: CDR1 GTSNPN, CDR2 SVGIG (reference sequence). With 1 base removed from V and 6 bases from J, the gap between germline ends came to 25 bases. CDR3 residues: CAWSAIIGKNSGVNSPLHF. In DNA form, the CDR3 reads TGTGCCTGGAGTGCCATAATCGGGAAAAACTCGGGCGTTAATTCACCCCTCCACTTT.

The chain uses TRBV10-3 and TRBJ2-3; no clear D. The CDR3 is 13 residues long. The germline gives CDR1 ENHRY, CDR2 SYGVKD. Trimming pared 5 bases from V and 5 bases from J, leaving 11 bases between. The CDR3 sequence is CAISYKDGDTQYF. The CDR3 DNA reads TGTGCCATCAGTTACAAGGATGGAGATACGCAGTATTTT.

The chain links TRBV18 to TRBJ1-5; 8 bases match TRBD1. The germline V gene encodes CDR1 KGHSH and CDR2 LQKENI. This CDR3 has 16 residues. Trimming took 4 bases from V and 4 from J; bases not matched to a gene: 9. The chain's CDR3 is CASSLSRQGANQPQHF. The CDR3, as DNA: TGTGCCAGCTCACTCTCCCGGCAGGGGGCTAATCAGCCCCAGCATTTT.

The rearrangement links TRBV6-1 to TRBJ2-2; TRBD1 agrees at 10 bases. Germline V gene sequence: CDR1 MNHNS, CDR2 SASEGT. Trimming removed 6 bases from V and 4 bases from J; junction bases left unmatched: 5. This CDR3 comprises 15 residues. For the CDR3, the DNA is TGTGCCAGCAGGACGGACAGGGGGACCACCGGGGAGCTGTTTTTT. Translation: CASRTDRGTTGELFF.

V and J are TRBV18 and TRBJ1-1, with no clear D. This CDR3 region has 12 residues. Per the germline V gene, CDR1 is KGHSH and CDR2 is LQKENI. V lost 1 base, J lost 6 bases, and 6 bases lay in between. CDR3 residues: CASSPQLPEAFF. The CDR3 coding sequence is TGTGCCAGCTCACCACAACTCCCTGAAGCTTTCTTT. Looking up the rest from reference TRBV18 and TRBJ1-1 gives the full variable domain: NAGVMQNPRHLVRRRGQEARLRCSPMKGHSHVYWYRQLPEEGLKFMVYLQKENIIDESGMPKERFSAEFPKEGPSILRIQQVVRGDSAAYFCASSPQLPEAFFGQGTRLTVV.

The chain employs TRBV6-1 and TRBJ2-1; 7 nucleotides line up with TRBD1. The CDR3 sequence is 13 residues long. After removal of 6 bases from V and 10 bases from J, the junction contained 9 bases not matched to a gene. From germline, CDR1 is MNHNS and CDR2 SASEGT. CDR3 amino acids: CASSDRVSGEQFF. The CDR3 DNA reads TGTGCCAGCAGCGACAGGGTATCGGGGGAGCAGTTCTTC.